This T cell receptor (beta chain) was identified in a study of CD8 T cells in ankylosing spondylitis. MiXCR, run by TCRdb on the 5' RACE reads, gives a single entry per CDR3 protein. In the table there are about 240,000 distinct CDR3 sequences, over 8.5% of which are singletons. In its sample, this clonotype was seen many times. The antigen is undetermined. Study conclusions and caveats: Among TCR beta sequences, a motif of roughly 8 highly homologous variants appeared characteristic of ankylosing spondylitis blood.

The CDR3 totals 18 residues. Looked up from germline, CDR1 is LGHNA and CDR2 is YSLEER. V lost 4 bases, J lost 4 bases, and 10 bases stayed unmatched. Sequenced material: blood, either unsorted or a sorted T cell fraction (not recorded which). This chain links TRBV4-3 with TRBJ2-1; 13 bases agree with TRBD2. This TCR derives from a male donor with ankylosing spondylitis or in good health (not recorded which). Written as DNA, the CDR3 is TGCGCCAGCAGCCCCCGGACTAGCGGGAGCTTCGGGTACAATGAGCAGTTCTTC. It yields the protein CASSPRTSGSFGYNEQFF.